Shown below are 27 T cell receptor beta chains from a single sample sequenced in a study of blood T cell repertoires in COVID-19. Assay: immunoSEQ multiplex PCR; the TCRdb copy retains only in-frame clones and omits some. The repertoire includes under 100,000 clones, approximately 82% of them detected once, and approximately 17% sits in the top ten. The source material was peripheral blood. All receptors derive from a woman between 55 and 75 years old with acute or convalescent COVID-19.

This clone has a handful of counts. This chain links TRBV5-1 with TRBJ2-7, with 13 nucleotides matching TRBD2. The CDR3 sequence is 17 residues long. Germline CDR1 and CDR2: SGHRS and YFSETQ. J gave up 0 bases and V 1 base, and 4 bases lay outside the gene matches. Written as DNA, the CDR3 is TGCGCCAGCAGCTTGATGAGACTAGCGGGAGGCTCCTACGAGCAGTACTTC. Translated, it gives CASSLMRLAGGSYEQYF.

The chain carries TRBV9 and TRBJ2-3; 12 bases map to TRBD2. V was pared by 0 bases and J by 3 bases, with 11 bases of the junction left unmatched. This CDR3 contains 19 residues. Germline V gene lookup returns CDR1 SGDLS and CDR2 YYNGEE. CDR3 nucleotides: TGTGCCAGCAGCGTAGATTCGGGACTAGCGGGCCTCCCGACAGATACGCAGTATTTT. Translated: CASSVDSGLAGLPTDTQYF.

V and J are TRBV11-3 and TRBJ1-1, with D tentatively TRBD1 (5 bases). Germline V CDR1 and CDR2: SGHNT, YENEEA. Trimming took 5 bases from V and 10 from J, leaving 14 bases between them. The CDR3 runs 12 residues. The CDR3 loop reads CASSAAGVAAFF. The DNA for the CDR3 is TGTGCCAGCAGCGCCGCGGGGGTTGCAGCTTTCTTT. Combining the CDR3 with reference TRBV11-3 and TRBJ1-1 gives the whole variable domain EAGVVQSPRYKIIEKKQPVAFWCNPISGHNTLYWYLQNLGQGPELLIRYENEEAVDDSQLPKDRFSAERLKGVDSTLKIQPAELGDSAVYLCASSAAGVAAFFGQGTRLTVV.

This chain links TRBV5-5 with TRBJ2-3; weak D call: TRBD2 (5 bases). With 2 bases removed from V and 5 bases from J, the gap between germline ends came to 9 bases. CDR3 length: 13 residues. In germline, CDR1 is SGHKS, CDR2 YYEKEE (reference sequence). In DNA form, the CDR3 reads TGTGCCAGCAGCTTTAGCGTAGGAGATACGCAGTATTTT. It codes for CASSFSVGDTQYF.

The chain is built from TRBV19 and TRBJ2-7; tentatively, D is TRBD2 (6 bases). V was cut by 3 bases and J by 2 bases, with 8 bases left in between. The germline gives CDR1 LNHDA, CDR2 SQIVND (reference sequence). The CDR3 length is 13 residues. In DNA form, the CDR3 reads TGTGCCAGTAGTATGACTAGTCCCTACGAGCAGTACTTC. Amino acids: CASSMTSPYEQYF.

The rearrangement joins TRBV7-9 to TRBJ1-6; TRBD1 might be the D (5 bases). V was shortened by 5 bases and J by 7 bases, with 12 bases between the two germline ends. The CDR3 is 14 residues long. Germline lookup yields CDR1 SEHNR and CDR2 FQNEAQ (reference sequence). DNA of the CDR3: TGTGCCAGCAGCCCCCAGGGTTGGAATTCACCCCTCCACTTT. Translating gives CASSPQGWNSPLHF.

The V gene is TRBV30, the J gene TRBJ1-6; D remains ambiguous. Germline V gene lookup returns CDR1 GTSNPN and CDR2 SVGIG (reference sequence). The CDR3 is 15 residues long. Trimming removed 4 bases at V and 5 bases at J, with 15 bases between. CDR3 coding DNA: TGTGCCTGGACGGTTGTGGGGAGAGATAATTCACCCCTCCACTTT. As protein: CAWTVVGRDNSPLHF.

The chain links TRBV18 to TRBJ2-7; a possible D gene is TRBD1 (5 bases). V was clipped by 4 bases and J by 8 bases, with 18 bases between them. CDR1 KGHSH and CDR2 LQKENI come from the germline V gene. CDR3 length: 14 residues. The CDR3 DNA reads as TGTGCCAGCTCACTGAAGGACACGCAGAGTCAGCAGTACTTC. Its protein is CASSLKDTQSQQYF.

The V gene is TRBV5-4, the J gene TRBJ1-2; possible D gene TRBD1, 5 bases. The germline V gene has CDR1 SGHNT and CDR2 YYREEE (reference sequence). Trimming took off 0 bases at V and 3 bases at J, with 9 bases between the two ends. This CDR3 has 14 residues. Written as DNA, the CDR3 is TGTGCCAGCAGCTTGGCCCGGGGGGACTATGGCTACACCTTC. Its translation is CASSLARGDYGYTF.

This clone was observed a handful of times. The gene calls are TRBV4-3 and TRBJ1-6, with D hard to call. V was trimmed by 0 bases and J by 7 bases, leaving 10 bases between them. The germline V gene encodes CDR1 LGHNA and CDR2 YSLEER. CDR3 length equals 15 residues. The CDR3 protein is CASSQDSSGNSPLHF. The CDR3 DNA sequence: TGCGCCAGCAGCCAAGATAGCTCCGGGAATTCACCCCTCCACTTT.

This chain uses TRBV7-2 with TRBJ1-1; 8 nucleotides agree with TRBD1. Per the germline V gene, CDR1 is SGHTA and CDR2 is FQGNSA. CDR3 length: 15 amino acids. V lost 2 bases, J lost 5 bases, and 7 bases stayed unmatched. The CDR3 DNA follows: TGTGCCAGCAGCTTACGCGCAGGGGGCTTGACTGAAGCTTTCTTT. It translates to CASSLRAGGLTEAFF.

The chain links TRBV7-7 to TRBJ2-5; 8 bases fit TRBD2. Germline-derived CDR1 and CDR2 are SSHAT and FNYEAQ (reference sequence). The CDR3 extends over 18 amino acids. This CDR3 reads CASPPGGPSGVLQETQYF. CDR3 nucleotides: TGTGCTAGCCCCCCGGGAGGGCCCTCCGGCGTTTTACAAGAGACCCAGTACTTC.

The J gene is TRBJ2-3, the V gene TRBV30; 8 bases line up with TRBD2. Germline CDR1 and CDR2: GTSNPN and SVGIG (reference sequence). The V and J ends lost 4 bases and 3 bases, in that order; junction bases with no gene match: 6. The CDR3 loop spans 14 amino acids. The DNA for the CDR3 is TGTGCCTGGACAGCGGGAGTTGAAACAGATACGCAGTATTTT. It encodes CAWTAGVETDTQYF. Full variable domain (remainder filled in from reference TRBV30 and TRBJ2-3): SQTIHQWPATLVQPVGSPLSLECTVEGTSNPNLYWYRQAAGRGLQLLFYSVGIGQISSEVPQNLSASRPQDRQFILSSKKLLLSDSGFYLCAWTAGVETDTQYFGPGTRLTVL.

This clone was found once. The V call is TRBV2, the J call TRBJ1-1, with D tentatively TRBD1 (6 bases). Germline CDR1 and CDR2: SNHLY and FYNNEI. This CDR3 is built from 15 residues. The V end lost 8 bases, the J end lost 1 base, and 17 bases lay between the germline ends. This chain's CDR3 is CASGLQGVRNTEAFF. The CDR3 bases are TGTGCCAGCGGGCTACAGGGTGTTCGGAACACTGAAGCTTTCTTT.

The chain combines TRBV13 with TRBJ1-1; the match to TRBD1 covers 8 bases. Losses at the gene ends were 4 bases for V and 0 bases for J; bases not matched to a gene: 7. This CDR3 is 16 amino acids long. From germline, CDR1 is PRHDT and CDR2 FYEKMQ (reference sequence). The CDR3 here is CASSSTGGVMNTEAFF. CDR3 nucleotide sequence: TGTGCCAGCAGCTCTACAGGGGGGGTCATGAACACTGAAGCTTTCTTT.

This clone was counted between two and nine times. The rearrangement uses TRBV5-6 and TRBJ1-3, with 8 positions matching TRBD1. Germline V lookup: CDR1 SGHDT, CDR2 YYEEEE. The junction had 6 bases not matched to a gene; V was cut back by 5 bases and J by 2 bases. The CDR3 covers 15 residues. The CDR3 DNA reads TGTGCCAGCAGGAGTCAGGGGGCACCTGGAAACACCATATATTTT. Residues: CASRSQGAPGNTIYF.

This chain joins TRBV28 and TRBJ1-2; no clear D gene. The CDR3 spans 12 residues. Looked up from germline, CDR1 is MDHEN and CDR2 is SYDVKM. The ends were cut back, 10 bases at V and 4 bases at J, with 13 bases in the middle. The CDR3 loop reads CATRYFVYGYTF. The CDR3 DNA reads as TGTGCCACCCGCTATTTCGTCTATGGCTACACCTTC.

The chain recombines TRBV19 with TRBJ1-2; 7 bases are shared with TRBD1. From germline, CDR1 is LNHDA and CDR2 SQIVND (reference sequence). This CDR3 is built from 15 residues. J gave up 5 bases and V 7 bases, and 13 bases lay outside the gene matches. CDR3: CASKEQGQRVYGYTF. CDR3 DNA: TGTGCCAGTAAGGAACAGGGGCAGCGGGTGTATGGCTACACCTTC.

The chain employs TRBV6-5 and TRBJ1-2, with D possibly being TRBD1 (6 bases). Germline V gives CDR1 MNHEY, CDR2 SVGAGI. There are 15 residues in the CDR3. Trimming took 0 bases from V and 4 from J, leaving 12 bases between them. Here the CDR3 DNA reads TGTGCCAGCAGTTACTCGAAGCGGGACACCTATGGCTACACCTTC. This encodes CASSYSKRDTYGYTF.

The chain uses TRBV11-2 and TRBJ1-2; D gene ambiguous. V gave up 7 bases and J gave up 8 bases, with 14 bases separating them. Germline CDR1 is SGHAT and CDR2 is FQNNGV. The CDR3 runs 12 residues. The CDR3 sequence is CASNAPPFGYTF. The CDR3 DNA sequence: TGTGCCAGCAACGCGCCCCCTTTCGGCTACACCTTC.

The CDR3: CASSQGREADEQFF. CDR3 DNA: TGTGCCAGCAGCCAAGGGCGGGAGGCGGACGAGCAGTTCTTC. The V call is TRBV3-1 (or the pseudogene TRBV3-2), the J call TRBJ2-1; 8 bases agree with TRBD2. Trimming cost V 1 base and J 10 bases; bases outside gene matches: 6. The CDR3 spans 14 residues. Germline values: CDR1 LGHDT, CDR2 YNNKEL (reference sequence).

This clone was observed a handful of times. The chain couples TRBV21-1 to TRBJ2-7; TRBD1 was called by the table and not checked on the DNA. TRBV21-1 is annotated as a pseudogene. The CDR3 runs 14 residues. This chain's CDR3 is CASSKEGTDYEQYF. CDR3 DNA: TGTGCCAGCAGCAAAGAGGGGACAGACTACGAGCAGTACTTC.

The gene calls are TRBV30 and TRBJ1-1; D call uncertain. V gave up 0 bases and J gave up 4 bases, with 9 bases separating them. In germline, CDR1 is GTSNPN, CDR2 SVGIG (reference sequence). The CDR3 contains 13 residues. This CDR3 reads CAWSVQPGTEAFF. In DNA form, the CDR3 reads TGTGCCTGGAGTGTACAACCGGGCACTGAAGCTTTCTTT.

The CDR3, as DNA: TGCGCCAGCAGCCAAGAGAGAGGGCTTCGGCTAATCGCTGAAGCTTTCTTT. The encoded protein is CASSQERGLRLIAEAFF. The chain links TRBV4-1 to TRBJ1-1, with D hard to call. The CDR3 length is 17 residues. The V gene lost 0 bases and the J gene lost 6 bases, with 20 bases spanning the gap. In germline, CDR1 is MGHRA, CDR2 YSYEKL.

V and J are TRBV5-1 and TRBJ1-2; a weak D match, TRBD1 (5 bases). V lost 0 bases and J lost 7, with 13 bases in between. The CDR3 loop spans 14 amino acids. Germline-derived CDR1 and CDR2 are SGHRS and YFSETQ. The CDR3 sequence is CASSLDGGAGGYTF. The CDR3, as DNA: TGCGCCAGCAGCTTGGATGGGGGAGCGGGTGGCTACACCTTC. Full variable domain (remainder filled in from reference TRBV5-1 and TRBJ1-2): KAGVTQTPRYLIKTRGQQVTLSCSPISGHRSVSWYQQTPGQGLQFLFEYFSETQRNKGNFPGRFSGRQFSNSRSEMNVSTLELGDSALYLCASSLDGGAGGYTFGSGTRLTVV.

The V gene is TRBV10-3, the J gene TRBJ2-3; a possible D gene is TRBD2 (6 bases). The CDR3 runs to 16 residues. CDR1 is ENHRY, CDR2 SYGVKD, per germline. Trimming pared 3 bases from V and 0 bases from J, leaving 13 bases between. The CDR3 region is CAISDEAGPSTDTQYF. DNA for the CDR3: TGTGCCATCAGTGATGAGGCGGGGCCTAGCACAGATACGCAGTATTTT.

DNA of the CDR3: TGTGCCTGGTTCGACCGGGTTAACTATGGCTACACCTTC. It specifies CAWFDRVNYGYTF. J is TRBJ1-2 and V is TRBV30; unclear D gene. V was cut by 5 bases and J by 1 base, with 11 bases left in between. This CDR3 spans 13 amino acids. The germline gives CDR1 GTSNPN, CDR2 SVGIG (reference sequence).